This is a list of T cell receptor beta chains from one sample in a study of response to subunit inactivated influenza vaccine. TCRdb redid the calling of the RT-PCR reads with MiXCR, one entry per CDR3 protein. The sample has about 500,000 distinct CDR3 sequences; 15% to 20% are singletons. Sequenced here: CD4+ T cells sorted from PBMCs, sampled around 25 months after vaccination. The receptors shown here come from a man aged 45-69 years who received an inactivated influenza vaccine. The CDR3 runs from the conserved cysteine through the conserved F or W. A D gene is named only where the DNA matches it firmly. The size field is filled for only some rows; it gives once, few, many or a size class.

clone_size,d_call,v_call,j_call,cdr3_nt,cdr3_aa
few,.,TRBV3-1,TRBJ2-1,TGTGCCAGCAGCTACATCCCGGGGCCATACAATGAGCAGTTCTTC,CASSYIPGPYNEQFF
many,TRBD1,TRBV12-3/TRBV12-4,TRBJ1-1,TGTGCCAGCAGACCACAGGGGGGAGGGACTGAAGCTTTCTTT,CASRPQGGGTEAFF
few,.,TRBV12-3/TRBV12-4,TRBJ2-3,TGTGCCAGCAGAACCGGACAGACTACCACAGATACGCAGTATTTT,CASRTGQTTTDTQYF
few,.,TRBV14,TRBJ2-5,TGTGCCAGCAGCCCAAGGAGACCGGCCGCTTTCGGGGAGACCCAGTACTTC,CASSPRRPAAFGETQYF
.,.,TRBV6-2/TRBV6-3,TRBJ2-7,TGTGCCAGCAGTTACCCTCAGGGGCAGCCGGGTATTTACGAGCAGTACTTC,CASSYPQGQPGIYEQYF
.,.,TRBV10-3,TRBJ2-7,TGTGCCATCAGTGAGTCGGGGCCGCTCGGCGAGCAGTACTTC,CAISESGPLGEQYF
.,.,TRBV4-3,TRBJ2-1,TGCGCCAGCAGCCAAGTTCTACAGTACAATGAGCAGTTCTTC,CASSQVLQYNEQFF
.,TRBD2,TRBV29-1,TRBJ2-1,TGCAGCGTTGGGGTTAGCGGGAGGGATAATGAGCAGTTCTTC,CSVGVSGRDNEQFF
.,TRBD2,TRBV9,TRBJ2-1,TGTGCCAGCAGCGGGGGACTAGCGCGGAGTTACAATGAGCAGTTCTTC,CASSGGLARSYNEQFF
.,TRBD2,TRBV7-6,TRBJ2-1,TGTGCCAGCAGCCTCTCCGGTAGCGGGGGGGTCAATGAGCAGTTCTTC,CASSLSGSGGVNEQFF
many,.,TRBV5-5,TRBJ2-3,TGTGCCAGCAGCTCTCCCTCCCGCCTCACAGATACGCAGTATTTT,CASSSPSRLTDTQYF
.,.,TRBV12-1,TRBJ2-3,TGTGCCAGCAGCCCAGCCCGGACTAGCGGGAATAGCACAGATACGCAGTATTTT,CASSPARTSGNSTDTQYF
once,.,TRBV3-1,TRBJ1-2,TGTGCCAGCAGCCATGACAGACTCTATGGCTACACCTTC,CASSHDRLYGYTF
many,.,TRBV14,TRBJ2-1,TGTGCCAGCAGCCAAGGTATACGGGGTTTTTCCTACAATGAGCAGTTCTTC,CASSQGIRGFSYNEQFF
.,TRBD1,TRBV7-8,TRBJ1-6,TGTGCCAGCAGCTTAGATACAGGGGCGGTTTCACCCCTCCACTTT,CASSLDTGAVSPLHF
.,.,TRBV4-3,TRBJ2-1,TGCGCCAGCAGGGGGGACCGGGGCCCCCTCTCCTACAATGAGCAGTTCTTC,CASRGDRGPLSYNEQFF
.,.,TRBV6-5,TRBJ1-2,TGTGCCAGCAGGTACAGGGACGGAATCTATGGCTACACCTTC,CASRYRDGIYGYTF
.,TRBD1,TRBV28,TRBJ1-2,TGTGCCAGCAGTTACCCGACAGGGGGAAACTATGGCTACACCTTC,CASSYPTGGNYGYTF
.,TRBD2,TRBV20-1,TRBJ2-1,TGCAGTGCGGTTGTTAGCGGGAGGTTCCCTACCTCCAATGAGCAGTTCTTC,CSAVVSGRFPTSNEQFF
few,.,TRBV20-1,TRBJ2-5,TGCAGTGCTAGAGATAGGGGGGGAGAGACCCAGTACTTC,CSARDRGGETQYF
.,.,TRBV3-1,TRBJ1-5,TGTGCCAGCAGCGAAGGGCGCAGGACCACGCCCCAGCATTTT,CASSEGRRTTPQHF
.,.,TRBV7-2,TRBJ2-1,TGTGCCAGCAGCTTAGACACCCTCTCCTACAATGAGCAGTTCTTC,CASSLDTLSYNEQFF
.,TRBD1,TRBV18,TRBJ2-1,TGTGCCAGCTCCCCGACAGGGGGCCGGTCCTACAATGAGCAGTTCTTC,CASSPTGGRSYNEQFF
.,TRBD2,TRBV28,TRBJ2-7,TGTGCCAGCAGTGCACCTAGCGGGAGGGCCGAGCAGTACTTC,CASSAPSGRAEQYF
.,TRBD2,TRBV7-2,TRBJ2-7,TGTGCCAGCAGAAAGGGGCTAGCGGGGCCCCCCTACGAGCAGTACTTC,CASRKGLAGPPYEQYF
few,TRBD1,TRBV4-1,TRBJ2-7,TGCGCCAGCAGCCGAACTGGACAGGGGGTTTCTGACGAGCAGTACTTC,CASSRTGQGVSDEQYF
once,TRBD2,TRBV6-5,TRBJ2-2,TGTGCCAGCAGTTACGGCAGCGGGAATATCGGGGAGCTGTTTTTT,CASSYGSGNIGELFF
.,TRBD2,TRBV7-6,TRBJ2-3,TGTGCCAGCAGCTGGACTAGCGGGGGGGTGGCAGATACGCAGTATTTT,CASSWTSGGVADTQYF
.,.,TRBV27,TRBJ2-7,TGTGCCAGCAGTTTATACCTGCAGTACTTC,CASSLYLQYF
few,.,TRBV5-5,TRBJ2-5,TGTGCCAGCAGCCTCGACATACCGGGGACCCAGTACTTC,CASSLDIPGTQYF
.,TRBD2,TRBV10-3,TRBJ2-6,TGTGCCATCAGAAGGACTAGCGGGGACTCTGGGGCCAACGTCCTGACTTTC,CAIRRTSGDSGANVLTF
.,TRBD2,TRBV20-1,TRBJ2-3,TGCAGTGCCAGAAGGACTAGCGGGAGAACAGATACGCAGTATTTT,CSARRTSGRTDTQYF
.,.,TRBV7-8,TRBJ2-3,TGTGCCAGCAGCTTAGTTAGGGCAGAAAGCACAGATACGCAGTATTTT,CASSLVRAESTDTQYF
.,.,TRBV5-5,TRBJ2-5,TGTGCCAGCAGCAATCAGCGGGCGGCCCAAGAGACCCAGTACTTC,CASSNQRAAQETQYF
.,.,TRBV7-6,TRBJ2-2,TGTGCCAGCAGCTTAGCGGGCTGGCGGGGATCAAACACCGGGGAGCTGTTTTTT,CASSLAGWRGSNTGELFF
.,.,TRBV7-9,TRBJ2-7,TGTGCCAGCAGCTTAGCGGGTGGAGTCGAGCAGTACTTC,CASSLAGGVEQYF
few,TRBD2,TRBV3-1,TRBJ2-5,TGTGCCAGCAGCCCAACCAGCGGGAAAGAGACCCAGTACTTC,CASSPTSGKETQYF
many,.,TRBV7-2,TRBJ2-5,TGTGCCAGCAGCATAAATCAGGGGATGGAGACCCAGTACTTC,CASSINQGMETQYF
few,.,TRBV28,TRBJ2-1,TGTGCCAGCAGTTTCCGACCCTACAATGAGCAGTTCTTC,CASSFRPYNEQFF
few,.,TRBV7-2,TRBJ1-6,TGTGCCAGCAGCTCGGGGAATTCACCCCTCCACTTT,CASSSGNSPLHF
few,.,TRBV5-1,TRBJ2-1,TGCGCCAGCAGACCTAGCGGAGGGGGCTACGGTGAGCAGTTCTTC,CASRPSGGGYGEQFF
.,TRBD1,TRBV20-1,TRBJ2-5,TGCAGTGCTAGAGGTCTCTCGACAGGGCAAGAGACCCAGTACTTC,CSARGLSTGQETQYF
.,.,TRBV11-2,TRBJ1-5,TGTGCCAGCAGCTTAGAACCTGGGAGTCAGCCCCAGCATTTT,CASSLEPGSQPQHF
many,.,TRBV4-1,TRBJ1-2,TGCGCCAGCAGCCAAGAATTGACGGGCTATGGCTACACCTTC,CASSQELTGYGYTF
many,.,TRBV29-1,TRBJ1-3,TGCAGCGCCCGGTCCTCTGGAAACACCATATATTTT,CSARSSGNTIYF
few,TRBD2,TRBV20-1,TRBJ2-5,TGCAGTGCATCCTCTAGCGGGAGGGCCGACGAGACCCAGTACTTC,CSASSSGRADETQYF
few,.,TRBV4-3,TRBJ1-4,TGCGCCAGCAGCCAAGATTGGGGCAGGAATGAAAAACTGTTTTTT,CASSQDWGRNEKLFF
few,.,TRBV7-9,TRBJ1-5,TGTGCCAGCAGCTTGGGGGTTGCGGGCAATCAGCCCCAGCATTTT,CASSLGVAGNQPQHF
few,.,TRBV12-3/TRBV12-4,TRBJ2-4,TGTGCCAGCAGTTTCTTCGGAAACATTCAGTACTTC,CASSFFGNIQYF
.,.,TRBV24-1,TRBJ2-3,TGTGCCACCAGTGATAAGCTCTACACAGATACGCAGTATTTT,CATSDKLYTDTQYF
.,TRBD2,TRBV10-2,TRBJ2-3,TGCGCCAGCAGGCCCGGGACTAGCGGGAGTATGGGAGATACGCAGTATTTT,CASRPGTSGSMGDTQYF
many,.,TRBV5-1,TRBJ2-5,TGCGCCAGCAGCGAAGCCCAGGGTGCAGAGACCCAGTACTTC,CASSEAQGAETQYF
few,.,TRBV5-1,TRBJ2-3,TGCGCCAGCAGCCCGGCCCCGGGTTCCACAGATACGCAGTATTTT,CASSPAPGSTDTQYF